One and the same sample provided the 20 T cell receptor beta chains below, sequenced in a study of molecular identifiers for immune sequencing clone quantification. TCRdb used MiXCR to reprocess the PCR reads, holding one entry per CDR3 protein. The data show about 86,000 distinct CDR3 sequences, around 27% seen once. Sequencing was done on a sample of naive CD8+ T cells from blood, with Jurkat cell RNA spiked in. Noted subset: FACS-sorted CD8+CD4-CCR7+CD45RA+ naive T cells. These receptors were collected from a human donor in good health. Some libraries in this study had Jurkat cell RNA spiked in.

About this clonotype: This CDR3 is missing its conserved last phenylalanine or tryptophan, likely due to a read error. This sequence joins TRBV5-6 and TRBJ2-7; 9 bases fit TRBD2. The CDR3 is 17 residues long. Germline V gene sequence: CDR1 SGHDT, CDR2 YYEEEE. The junction had 11 bases not matched to a gene; V was cut back by 3 bases and J by 1 base. DNA for the CDR3: TGTGCCAGCAGCTCAACGCTTTGGACTAGCGCATCCTACGAGCAGTACCTC. Amino acid sequence: CASSSTLWTSASYEQYL.

This clonotype was counted a few times. This chain connects TRBV30 to TRBJ2-1; 16 nucleotides align to TRBD2. Trimming took 2 bases from V and 2 from J; bases not matched to a gene: 9. CDR1 is GTSNPN and CDR2 is SVGIG in the germline V gene (reference sequence). There are 19 residues in the CDR3. The CDR3 sequence is CAWSSGGLAGGGPYNEQFF. CDR3 nucleotide sequence: TGTGCCTGGAGTTCCGGGGGACTAGCGGGAGGGGGGCCCTACAATGAGCAGTTCTTC.

This clonotype was detected only a few times. The chain couples TRBV5-6 to TRBJ2-2, with D possibly called TRBD1 or TRBD2 (5 bases each). The CDR3 covers 13 residues. V was pared by 3 bases and J by 7 bases, with 10 bases between. Per the germline V gene, CDR1 is SGHDT and CDR2 is YYEEEE. CDR3 in DNA: TGTGCCAGCAGCTGGGGGTTAGGCGGGGAGCTGTTTTTT. Encoded protein: CASSWGLGGELFF.

This clonotype was detected only a few times. The chain is built from TRBV10-3 and TRBJ1-4; possible D gene TRBD1, 5 bases. The germline V gene encodes CDR1 ENHRY and CDR2 SYGVKD. V lost 0 bases and J 6 bases, leaving 11 bases between the germline ends. The CDR3 has 15 residues. The CDR3 protein is CAISESAGFYEKLFF. The CDR3 nucleotides read TGTGCCATCAGTGAGTCAGCAGGGTTTTATGAAAAACTGTTTTTT.

This clonotype was seen at least ten times. V usage is TRBV9 and J usage is TRBJ2-3, with TRBD2 as a possible D gene (6 bases). CDR3 size: 15 residues. Germline loops: CDR1 SGDLS, CDR2 YYNGEE. The germline V and J ends were trimmed by 4 bases and 0 bases, with 12 bases remaining between them. The CDR3 DNA sequence: TGTGCCAGCAGCCCCTGGAGGGACAGCACAGATACGCAGTATTTT. This encodes CASSPWRDSTDTQYF.

The sample holds a few counts of this clonotype. This chain uses TRBV10-2 with TRBJ1-2; D may be TRBD1 (5 bases). This CDR3 contains 16 residues. V lost 3 bases and J lost 0, with 14 bases in between. Germline CDR1 WSHSY, CDR2 SAAADI. The CDR3 DNA reads TGCGCCAGCAGTGAAGCCGACAGAACATCTAACTATGGCTACACCTTC. Translating it yields CASSEADRTSNYGYTF.

The sample holds a few counts of this clonotype. V usage is TRBV7-9 and J usage is TRBJ2-7; TRBD1 aligns across 9 bases. This CDR3 is built from 15 residues. Germline-derived CDR1 and CDR2 are SEHNR and FQNEAQ (reference sequence). The trim removed 5 bases at V and 5 bases at J, leaving 10 bases unmatched. CDR3 in DNA: TGTGCCAGCAGCCCACGAGGGGACAGGGCCCACGAGCAGTACTTC. Translation gives CASSPRGDRAHEQYF.

In this sample, this clonotype turned up a few times. The rearrangement uses TRBV4-1 and TRBJ2-1, with 8 bases that match TRBD2. V trimming: 5 bases; J trimming: 5 bases; junction bases outside the gene matches: 11. This CDR3 contains 16 residues. CDR1 is MGHRA and CDR2 is YSYEKL in the germline V gene. The CDR3 bases are TGCGCCAGCAGCACCCAACAACGGGGGGGGAACAATGAGCAGTTCTTC. This codes for CASSTQQRGGNNEQFF.

This clonotype was seen ten or more times. The chain's CDR3 is CASRARDRGMNTEAFF. CDR3 bases: TGTGCCAGCAGGGCCCGGGACAGAGGCATGAACACTGAAGCTTTCTTT. This chain links TRBV5-4 with TRBJ1-1; the match to TRBD1 covers 7 bases. Germline assignment: CDR1 SGHNT and CDR2 YYREEE (reference sequence). Losses at the gene ends were 5 bases for V and 0 bases for J; bases not matched to a gene: 10. The CDR3 loop spans 16 amino acids.

This clonotype was found many times. The V call is TRBV6-5, the J call TRBJ2-5; maybe TRBD2 (5 bases). CDR3 size: 14 residues. Germline V gene lookup returns CDR1 MNHEY and CDR2 SVGAGI. V lost 2 bases and J 2 bases, leaving 9 bases between the germline ends. This CDR3 is CASSYDSGQETQYF. The CDR3 region has the DNA TGTGCCAGCAGTTACGACTCGGGGCAAGAGACCCAGTACTTC.

This clonotype was counted only a few times. V usage is TRBV28 and J usage is TRBJ1-2, with 9 bases lining up with TRBD1. Germline lookup yields CDR1 MDHEN and CDR2 SYDVKM. This CDR3 has 15 residues. Trimming cost V 4 bases and J 1 base; bases outside gene matches: 4. Here the CDR3 DNA reads TGTGCCAGCAGTTATCCGGGACAGGGTAACTATGGCTACACCTTC. Its protein product is CASSYPGQGNYGYTF.

On this clonotype itself: A much larger clone lies one base from this, so it may be a read error. The chain links TRBV7-9 to TRBJ2-5; the D gene is possibly TRBD2 (6 bases). The germline V gene has CDR1 SEHNR and CDR2 FQNEAQ (reference sequence). CDR3 length: 16 residues. Deletions cut 8 bases from V and 2 bases from J, with 21 bases between. CDR3 sequence reads: CASGPTLSGGQETQYF. Here the CDR3 DNA reads TGTGCCAGCGGCCCGACCCTTAGCGGAGGGCAAGAGACCCAGTACTTC.

This clonotype was seen a handful of times. The chain couples TRBV11-2 to TRBJ1-4; D gene ambiguous. The germline V and J ends were trimmed by 4 bases and 0 bases, with 12 bases remaining between them. Germline values: CDR1 SGHAT, CDR2 FQNNGV. This CDR3 comprises 16 residues. CDR3 DNA: TGTGCCAGCAGCTGGGCCCAATCTGCAACTAATGAAAAACTGTTTTTT. Its protein is CASSWAQSATNEKLFF.

This clonotype occurred many times. This chain links TRBV7-9 with TRBJ1-6; perhaps TRBD1 as D (6 bases). Looked up from germline, CDR1 is SEHNR and CDR2 is FQNEAQ (reference sequence). CDR3 size: 17 residues. V lost 5 bases and J 8 bases, leaving 22 bases between the germline ends. The CDR3 DNA reads TGTGCCAGCAGCCCCCTAGTTTTTGGGACAAAGGATTCACCCCTCCACTTT. Amino acid sequence: CASSPLVFGTKDSPLHF.

As concerns this clonotype: A much bigger clone sits one base away, suggesting this may be a read error. The rearrangement uses TRBV6-5 and TRBJ1-5; TRBD1 agrees at 8 bases. Germline assignment: CDR1 MNHEY and CDR2 SVGAGI. The CDR3 has 13 residues. This chain's CDR3 is CASSNRGAQSQHF. The CDR3 coding sequence is TGTGCCAGCAGTAACAGGGGGGCTCAGTCCCAGCATTTT.

This clonotype was seen at least ten times. The V call is TRBV7-9, the J call TRBJ2-5; D is undetermined. Germline loops: CDR1 SEHNR, CDR2 FQNEAQ (reference sequence). Between the trimmed V and J ends, which lost 4 bases and 3 bases, there was a span of 12 bases. The CDR3 covers 14 residues. The CDR3 loop reads CASSSVAEKETQYF. CDR3 nucleotides: TGTGCCAGCAGCTCCGTGGCAGAAAAAGAGACCCAGTACTTC.

A remark on this clonotype: Just one base apart from a much larger clone, this may be a read error. The rearrangement links TRBV27 to TRBJ2-5; D ambiguous. The CDR3 extends over 13 amino acids. Germline CDR1 is MNHEY and CDR2 is SMNVEV (reference sequence). This CDR3 is CARSLLNQETQYF. The CDR3 coding sequence is TGTGCCAGGAGTTTACTCAACCAAGAGACCCAGTACTTC.

The sample holds a few counts of this clonotype. The chain combines TRBV11-3 with TRBJ2-1; 8 bases map to TRBD1. J gave up 8 bases and V 4 bases, and 7 bases lay outside the gene matches. Germline V gene data show CDR1 as SGHNT and CDR2 as YENEEA. This CDR3 has 14 residues. The CDR3 coding sequence is TGTGCCAGCAGCTCAAGTTCAGGGGGCTATGAGCAGTTCTTC. Its translation is CASSSSSGGYEQFF.

This clonotype was observed at least ten times. The chain recombines TRBV2 with TRBJ2-1; 8 nucleotides agree with TRBD2. V lost 8 bases to trimming and J lost 6 bases; unmatched junction nucleotides: 12. The CDR3 runs to 15 residues. Germline CDR1 is SNHLY and CDR2 is FYNNEI. The CDR3 nucleotides read TGTGCCAGCTCATCGCTAGGGGGGACTAGCAATGAGCAGTTCTTC. This gives the protein CASSSLGGTSNEQFF.

This clonotype turned up a few times. The chain is built from TRBV3-1 and TRBJ2-2; TRBD2 aligns across 13 bases. Trimming removed 4 bases from V and 6 bases from J; junction bases left unmatched: 20. The germline gives CDR1 LGHDT, CDR2 YNNKEL (reference sequence). There are 21 residues in the CDR3. CDR3 DNA sequence: TGTGCCAGCAGCCCCGAGACTAGCGGGGGGCCTCCCCACGGAAAACCCGGGGAGCTGTTTTTT. Translation: CASSPETSGGPPHGKPGELFF.